This T cell receptor (beta chain) was observed in a study of Graves' ophthalmopathy and Graves' hyperthyroidism. The CDR3 has 14 amino acids. V lost 6 bases and J 0 bases, leaving 12 bases between the germline ends. The germline V gene encodes CDR1 DFQATT and CDR2 SNEGSKA (reference sequence). As the template, RNA transcripts were used to amplify TCR beta CDR3 regions. Amplification began with first-round RT-PCR using HTBI primers, then second-round multiplex PCR was performed. MiXCR, applied by TCRdb to the multiplex PCR reads, yields one record per CDR3 protein. The sample lists over a million distinct CDR3 sequences, 35% to 45% occurring once.

This sequence joins TRBV20-1 and TRBJ2-1; D perhaps matches TRBD1 (5 bases). This sequence originates from an adult man with Graves' hyperthyroidism. What was sequenced was peripheral blood or thyroid tissue (not recorded which). CDR3 in DNA: TGCAGTGCGGGGCAGGCGAGCTCCTACAATGAGCAGTTCTTC. As protein: CSAGQASSYNEQFF.